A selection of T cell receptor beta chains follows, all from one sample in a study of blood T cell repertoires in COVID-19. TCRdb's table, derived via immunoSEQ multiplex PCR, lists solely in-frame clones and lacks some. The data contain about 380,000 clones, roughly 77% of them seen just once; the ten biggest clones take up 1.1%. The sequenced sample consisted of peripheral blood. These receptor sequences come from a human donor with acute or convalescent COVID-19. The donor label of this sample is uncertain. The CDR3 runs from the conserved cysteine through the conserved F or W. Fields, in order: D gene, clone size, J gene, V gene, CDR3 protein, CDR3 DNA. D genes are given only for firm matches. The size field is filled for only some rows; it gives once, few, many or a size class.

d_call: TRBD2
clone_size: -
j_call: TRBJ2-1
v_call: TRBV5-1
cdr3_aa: CASSFGGTYNEQFF
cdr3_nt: TGCGCCAGCAGCTTCGGGGGGACCTACAATGAGCAGTTCTTC

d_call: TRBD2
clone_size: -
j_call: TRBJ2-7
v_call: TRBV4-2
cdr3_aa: CASSQEGTSGSNEQYF
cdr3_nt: TGTGCCAGCAGCCAAGAGGGGACTAGCGGGAGTAACGAGCAGTACTTC

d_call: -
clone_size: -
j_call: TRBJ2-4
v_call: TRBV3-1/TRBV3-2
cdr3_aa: CASSPLVAKNIQYF
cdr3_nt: TGTGCCAGCAGCCCCCTCGTAGCCAAAAACATTCAGTACTTC

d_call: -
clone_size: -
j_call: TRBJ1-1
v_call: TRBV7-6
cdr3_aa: CATTGLLRTEAFF
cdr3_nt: TGTGCCACCACAGGACTACTCCGCACTGAAGCTTTCTTT

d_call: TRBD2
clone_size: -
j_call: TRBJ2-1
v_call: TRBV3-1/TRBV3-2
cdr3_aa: CASAFGRGGFYEQFF
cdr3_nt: TGTGCCAGCGCCTTCGGACGGGGGGGCTTCTATGAGCAGTTCTTC

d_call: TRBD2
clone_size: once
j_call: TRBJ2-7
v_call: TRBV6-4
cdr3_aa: CASSPRLAGGPSYEQYF
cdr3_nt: TGTGCCAGCAGTCCACGACTAGCGGGAGGCCCATCTTACGAGCAGTACTTC

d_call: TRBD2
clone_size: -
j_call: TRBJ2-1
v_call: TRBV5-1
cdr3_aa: CASSSGLAGSYNEQFF
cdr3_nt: TGCGCCAGCAGCTCCGGACTAGCGGGGAGCTACAATGAGCAGTTCTTC

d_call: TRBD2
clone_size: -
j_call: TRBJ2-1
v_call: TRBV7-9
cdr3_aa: CASSPTTSGNEQFF
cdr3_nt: TGTGCCAGCAGCCCAACCACTAGCGGGAATGAGCAGTTCTTC

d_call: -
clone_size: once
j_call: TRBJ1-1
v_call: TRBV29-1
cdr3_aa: CSVEDTGQGNTEAFF
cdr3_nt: TGCAGCGTTGAAGATACCGGGCAGGGGAACACTGAAGCTTTCTTT

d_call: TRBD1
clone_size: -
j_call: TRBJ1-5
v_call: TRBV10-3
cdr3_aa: CAISVGGQGTDQPQHF
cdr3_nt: TGTGCCATCAGTGTTGGGGGACAGGGCACCGATCAGCCCCAGCATTTT

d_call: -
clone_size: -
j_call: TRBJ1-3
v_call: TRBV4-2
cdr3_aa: CASSQEWGFISSGNTIYF
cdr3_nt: TGTGCCAGCAGCCAAGAGTGGGGCTTCATAAGCTCTGGAAACACCATATATTTT